The clone carrying this T cell receptor beta chain has just one count. These data are taken from a study of CD8 T cells in Susac syndrome. Looking at the study overall: The sequenced Susac syndrome patients comprised roughly 6 with active disease and roughly 8 in remission. Patients with Susac syndrome were, at the time of blood collection, therapy-naive, maintained on corticosteroids, or maintained on intravenous immunoglobulin alone.

Reverse transcription of roughly 0.45 to 1 ug RNA was carried out with random hexamers. The amplification used immunoSEQ multiplex PCR on TCR beta CDR3; it spanned 54 Vbeta and 13 Jbeta. TCRdb fed the immunoSEQ multiplex PCR reads into MiXCR, producing one record per CDR3 protein. The top ten hold about 0.45% of the sample, which has more than 65,000 distinct CDR3 sequences, approximately 95% seen once. Sequencing used CD8+ T cells from PBMCs. This TCR was recovered from a human donor with Susac syndrome.

The CDR3 here is CASSGEPSGTYNEQFF. Here the CDR3 DNA reads TGTGCCAGCAGTGGGGAACCAAGCGGGACTTACAATGAGCAGTTCTTC. The rearrangement links TRBV2 to TRBJ2-1; 7 bases are shared with TRBD2. Germline trimming cut 4 bases from V and 4 bases from J; bases unmatched to any gene: 10. The germline V gene encodes CDR1 SNHLY and CDR2 FYNNEI. This CDR3 comprises 16 residues.